The source of this T cell receptor (beta chain) is a study of graft-versus-host responses after intestinal transplantation. Study-level results: Early post-transplant HvG declines tracked with peak circulating GvH clone levels.

This clone was counted a few times. The antigen is not known. Per the germline V gene, CDR1 is DFQATT and CDR2 is SNEGSKA (reference sequence). V was trimmed by 3 bases and J by 3 bases, leaving 6 bases between them. The CDR3 is 11 residues long. Assay: immunoSEQ multiplex PCR; the TCRdb copy retains only in-frame clones and omits some. The top ten hold approximately 0.18% of the sample, which has about 100,000 clones, 75% to 95% seen once. This TCR derives from a human donor who was the organ donor for an intestinal transplant. This material consisted of unstimulated CD4+ T cells sorted from spleen or lymph node cells, taken before transplant. V and J are TRBV20-1 and TRBJ2-7; D is unresolved. For the CDR3, the DNA is TGCAGTGCTAGGTTTATCTACGAGCAGTACTTC. This encodes CSARFIYEQYF.